A single sample gave rise to the 3 T cell receptor beta chains below, sequenced in a study of cytomegalovirus exposure and HLA in healthy donors. The PCR used 60 Vbeta and 13 Jbeta primers. Assay: immunoSEQ multiplex PCR; the TCRdb copy retains only in-frame clones and omits some. Of tens of thousands of clones in the sample, 82% were seen once. Specimen: PBMCs. Every receptor here comes from a man aged 50 to 60 in good health and CMV-seronegative.

Written as DNA, the CDR3 is TGTGCCAGCAGCTTAGGGACTAGCGGGGCATACAATGAGCAGTTCTTC. It encodes CASSLGTSGAYNEQFF. The genes are TRBV11-2 and TRBJ2-1; TRBD2 matches at 12 bases. The CDR3 has 16 amino acids. From germline, CDR1 is SGHAT and CDR2 FQNNGV. V was pared by 1 base and J by 4 bases, with 2 bases of the junction left unmatched.

As DNA, the CDR3 is TGTGCCAGCAGCTTTAGCGGGAGCTCCTACGAGCAGTACTTC. Its protein is CASSFSGSSYEQYF. This chain links TRBV7-8 with TRBJ2-7, with 9 nucleotides matching TRBD2. After removal of 3 bases from V and 0 bases from J, the junction contained 0 bases not matched to a gene. CDR3 size: 14 residues. Per germline, CDR1 SGHVS and CDR2 FQNEAQ.

The chain carries TRBV7-2 and TRBJ2-1, with TRBD1 as a possible D gene (6 bases). Germline V gives CDR1 SGHTA, CDR2 FQGNSA. The V end lost 3 bases, the J end lost 7 bases, and 13 bases lay between the germline ends. The CDR3 is made up of 14 amino acids. CDR3 sequence (DNA): TGTGCCAGCAGCTTCAGGACAGTCGATAATGAGCAGTTCTTC. It codes for CASSFRTVDNEQFF.